The 26 T cell receptor beta chains presented below share a single source sample, sequenced in a study of blood T cell repertoires in COVID-19. Libraries were prepared by immunoSEQ multiplex PCR; TCRdb keeps only in-frame clonotypes and omits some of them. This table has some 130,000 clones, roughly 80% appearing once. What was sequenced was peripheral blood. These receptors originate from a man aged 55-75 years who had recovered from COVID-19.

This clone has more than one count but fewer than ten. The chain links TRBV9 to TRBJ2-2, with TRBD2 matching 14 bases. The CDR3 length is 17 residues. The junction had 9 bases not matched to a gene; V was cut back by 4 bases and J by 7 bases. Germline CDR1 is SGDLS and CDR2 is YYNGEE. The CDR3 DNA reads as TGTGCCAGCAGCCCCCGGGGACTAGCGGGAGTTGGCGGGGAGCTGTTTTTT. As protein: CASSPRGLAGVGGELFF.

The chain combines TRBV10-3 with TRBJ2-7, with 16 nucleotides matching TRBD2. There are 16 residues in the CDR3. Germline CDR1 and CDR2: ENHRY and SYGVKD. J lost 6 bases, V lost 7 bases, and 9 bases had no gene match. The CDR3 DNA sequence: TGTGCCATCAAGGCCGGGACTAGCGGGAGGGCCTCCGAGCAGTACTTC. It translates to CAIKAGTSGRASEQYF.

The chain recombines TRBV6-1 with TRBJ1-3; tentative D call: TRBD1 (5 bases). Trimming took off 0 bases at V and 2 bases at J, with 8 bases between the two ends. This CDR3 has 15 amino acids. Germline V gene lookup returns CDR1 MNHNS and CDR2 SASEGT. In nucleotides, the CDR3 is TGTGCCAGCAGTGAAGCCACGACAGCTGGAAACACCATATATTTT. Amino acids: CASSEATTAGNTIYF.

The V call is TRBV10-3, the J call TRBJ2-7, with 12 bases lining up with TRBD1. The CDR3 contains 16 residues. CDR1 is ENHRY and CDR2 is SYGVKD in the germline V gene. J gave up 7 bases and V 10 bases, and 17 bases lay outside the gene matches. The CDR3 DNA is TGTGCCACGCGGGAGGGGCCGGGACAGGGGGCGCAAGAGCAGTACTTC. It translates to CATREGPGQGAQEQYF.

V and J are TRBV2 and TRBJ1-1; no clear D. The CDR3 length is 14 residues. Germline values: CDR1 SNHLY, CDR2 FYNNEI. V lost 4 bases, J lost 0 bases, and 9 bases lay in between. The CDR3: CASSVRVMNTEAFF. The DNA for the CDR3 is TGTGCCAGCAGTGTTCGAGTAATGAACACTGAAGCTTTCTTT.

The gene calls are TRBV18 and TRBJ2-7; D might be TRBD1 (5 bases). Germline CDR1 KGHSH, CDR2 LQKENI. This CDR3 spans 13 amino acids. V lost 0 bases to trimming and J lost 3 bases, with 6 bases between them. Here the CDR3 reads CASSPPTDYEQYF. CDR3 DNA: TGTGCCAGCTCACCACCGACAGACTACGAGCAGTACTTC.

V is TRBV6-6 and J is TRBJ2-5; 8 bases map to TRBD1. The germline V gene encodes CDR1 MNHNY and CDR2 SVGAGI (reference sequence). Losses at the gene ends were 5 bases for V and 5 bases for J; bases not matched to a gene: 7. This CDR3 has 14 residues. This chain's CDR3 is CASSPKTGEETQYF. DNA for the CDR3: TGTGCCAGCAGTCCTAAGACAGGGGAGGAGACCCAGTACTTC.

The gene calls are TRBV18 and TRBJ2-5; TRBD1 matches 10 bases. This CDR3 has 16 residues. In germline, CDR1 is KGHSH, CDR2 LQKENI. V gave up 1 base and J gave up 3 bases; unmatched junction bases: 5. CDR3 in amino acids: CASSPRKTGGKETQYF. As DNA, the CDR3 is TGTGCCAGCTCACCACGCAAGACAGGGGGCAAAGAGACCCAGTACTTC.

The gene calls are TRBV6-5 and TRBJ1-5; D not certain. The germline V gene encodes CDR1 MNHEY and CDR2 SVGAGI. The V and J ends lost 6 bases and 6 bases respectively, with 18 bases between them. This CDR3 is built from 15 residues. The CDR3 DNA sequence: TGTGCCAGCAGCGTCAGCACGGTCCGAGGTCAGCCCCAGCATTTT. Residues: CASSVSTVRGQPQHF.

The V and J genes are TRBV5-4 and TRBJ2-5; 7 bases agree with TRBD1. The CDR3 runs 15 residues. Germline V gives CDR1 SGHNT, CDR2 YYREEE (reference sequence). The trim removed 4 bases at V and 3 bases at J, leaving 9 bases unmatched. The CDR3: CASSIQRQGKETQYF. The CDR3 DNA is TGTGCCAGCAGCATCCAAAGACAGGGTAAAGAGACCCAGTACTTC.

The chain couples TRBV11-2 to TRBJ1-6, with D maybe TRBD1 (5 bases). The germline V and J ends were trimmed by 1 base and 7 bases, with 11 bases remaining between them. The CDR3 runs to 15 residues. CDR1 and CDR2 from the germline V gene are SGHAT and FQNNGV. The CDR3 sequence: CASSLGQGNNSPLHF. The DNA of the CDR3 is TGTGCCAGCAGCTTAGGGCAGGGAAACAATTCACCCCTCCACTTT.

The chain's CDR3 is CASSQDEAHTTDTQYF. The CDR3 bases are TGCGCCAGCAGCCAAGATGAGGCACACACCACAGATACGCAGTATTTT. The rearrangement joins TRBV4-1 to TRBJ2-3; D unclear. This CDR3 has 16 residues. V gave up 0 bases and J gave up 2 bases, with 12 bases separating them. Per germline, CDR1 MGHRA and CDR2 YSYEKL.

The chain has TRBV5-1 and TRBJ2-7; 10 bases are a match to TRBD1. Germline-derived CDR1 and CDR2 are SGHRS and YFSETQ. The CDR3 spans 16 residues. Trimming removed 1 base from V and 3 bases from J; junction bases left unmatched: 7. The DNA for the CDR3 is TGCGCCAGCAGCTTGAACTCGCGGACAGGGGGCTACGAGCAGTACTTC. Residues: CASSLNSRTGGYEQYF.

The V call is TRBV10-3, the J call TRBJ2-2; 8 positions agree with TRBD1. Germline CDR1 reads ENHRY; CDR2 reads SYGVKD. J lost 7 bases, V lost 2 bases, and 6 bases had no gene match. This CDR3 has 15 amino acids. In DNA, the CDR3 is TGTGCCATCAGTGAGGCAACAGGGGGGATCGGGGAGCTGTTTTTT. Translation: CAISEATGGIGELFF.

The gene calls are TRBV19 and TRBJ2-3, with 8 bases matching TRBD2. This CDR3 has 15 residues. Germline V gene lookup returns CDR1 LNHDA and CDR2 SQIVND (reference sequence). Germline trimming cut 4 bases from V and 3 bases from J; bases unmatched to any gene: 6. DNA of the CDR3: TGTGCCAGTAGTACCCAGCGGGAGCGAACAGATACGCAGTATTTT. It codes for CASSTQRERTDTQYF.

The chain couples TRBV5-1 to TRBJ2-2; 9 positions agree with TRBD1. The germline gives CDR1 SGHRS, CDR2 YFSETQ. The junction had 2 bases not matched to a gene; V was cut back by 9 bases and J by 5 bases. This CDR3 is built from 12 residues. As DNA, the CDR3 is TGCGCCACCGGGACAGGGACCGGGGAGCTGTTTTTT. Its protein product is CATGTGTGELFF.

The V gene is TRBV7-3, the J gene TRBJ2-1, with D perhaps TRBD1 (6 bases). CDR3 length equals 15 residues. Germline assignment: CDR1 SGHTA and CDR2 FQGTGA. The ends were cut back, 4 bases at V and 3 bases at J, with 13 bases in the middle. Here the CDR3 reads CASSSGVQGYNEQFF. The CDR3 nucleotides are TGTGCCAGCAGCTCAGGGGTCCAAGGCTACAATGAGCAGTTCTTC.

The chain recombines TRBV28 with TRBJ2-7; no clear D. V was trimmed by 4 bases and J by 0 bases, leaving 10 bases between them. CDR1 and CDR2 from the germline V gene are MDHEN and SYDVKM. CDR3 length: 14 residues. CDR3 coding DNA: TGTGCCAGCAGTTCCGCGAGGAGCTCCTACGAGCAGTACTTC. Translated, it gives CASSSARSSYEQYF.

This chain connects TRBV10-1 to TRBJ1-2; the D is unclear. This CDR3 is 13 amino acids long. Trimming took 11 bases from V and 4 from J, leaving 17 bases between them. Germline V gene lookup returns CDR1 WNHNN and CDR2 SYGVQD (reference sequence). Written as DNA, the CDR3 is TGCGCCGGGCCCTCTAAAGCCCTCTATGGCTACACCTTC. Amino acid sequence: CAGPSKALYGYTF.

This rearrangement joins TRBV27 to TRBJ1-3, with a possible D match to TRBD1 (5 bases). The V gene's germline CDR1 is MNHEY and CDR2 SMNVEV (reference sequence). This CDR3 contains 15 residues. The V and J ends lost 2 bases and 0 bases respectively, with 8 bases between them. CDR3: CASSLGRGSGNTIYF. Here the CDR3 DNA reads TGTGCCAGCAGTTTAGGGAGGGGCTCTGGAAACACCATATATTTT.

In its sample, this clone was seen a few times. The CDR3 spells CASSPQFLTGLNTGELFF. Here the CDR3 DNA reads TGTGCCAGCAGCCCACAGTTCCTGACAGGGTTAAACACCGGGGAGCTGTTTTTT. The V call is TRBV9, the J call TRBJ2-2, with TRBD1 matching over 7 bases. The CDR3 runs 18 residues. Trimming cost V 4 bases and J 2 bases; bases outside gene matches: 14. Per the germline V gene, CDR1 is SGDLS and CDR2 is YYNGEE.

This clone was picked up many times. The genes are TRBV4-3 and TRBJ2-5; 7 bases map to TRBD1. This CDR3 has 15 residues. Looked up from germline, CDR1 is LGHNA and CDR2 is YSLEER. V dropped 2 bases and J dropped 2; count of bases not matched to a gene: 5. The CDR3: CASSQLGQEQETQYF. CDR3 sequence (DNA): TGCGCCAGCAGCCAACTAGGACAGGAGCAAGAGACCCAGTACTTC.

The V and J genes are TRBV6-5 and TRBJ1-5, with 9 bases lining up with TRBD1. Looked up from germline, CDR1 is MNHEY and CDR2 is SVGAGI. The CDR3 totals 11 residues. V trimming: 6 bases; J trimming: 15 bases; junction bases outside the gene matches: 6. The CDR3 sequence is CASRGQGGTHF. DNA for the CDR3: TGTGCCAGCAGGGGACAGGGAGGAACGCATTTT.

The chain joins TRBV28 to TRBJ1-2, with a tentative D call TRBD1 (6 bases). V shed 2 bases and J shed 2 bases, with 12 bases lying between them. The germline gives CDR1 MDHEN, CDR2 SYDVKM. This CDR3 region has 15 residues. The CDR3 region is CASSLGDIPNYGYTF. The CDR3 DNA sequence: TGTGCCAGCAGTTTAGGGGACATCCCCAACTATGGCTACACCTTC.

The chain carries TRBV18 and TRBJ1-5, with TRBD1 identical over 8 bases. This CDR3 region has 16 residues. The V gene end was trimmed by 6 bases and the J gene end by 7 bases; junction bases not matched to a gene: 14. CDR1 and CDR2 (germline): KGHSH, LQKENI. In nucleotides, the CDR3 is TGTGCCAGCTCGACGAGCAAGGCAGGGGGCGGACAGCCCCAGCATTTT. Amino acids: CASSTSKAGGGQPQHF.

This clone was seen once. CDR3 nucleotide sequence: TGTGCCAGCAGCTTATCAGGGCCAAGCACTCTACACGAGCAGTACTTC. It specifies CASSLSGPSTLHEQYF. The chain uses TRBV7-2 and TRBJ2-7; a possible D gene is TRBD1 (5 bases). Germline CDR1 and CDR2: SGHTA and FQGNSA. With 2 bases removed from V and 5 bases from J, the gap between germline ends came to 19 bases. CDR3 length: 16 amino acids.